This T cell receptor beta chain originates from a study of T cell responses to AZD1222 COVID-19 vaccine (dated by TCRdb to about 2021). Context from the whole study: Because spike-specific TCR depth and breadth did not differ between the two schedules, AZD1222 recipients who got a second dose at roughly 4 weeks were pooled with those who got a second dose at roughly 12 weeks. TCR sequencing was performed for about 240 trial participants, of whom around 210 were given two doses of AZD1222 and approximately 25 were given two doses of MenACWY control vaccine. Enrollment into the trials was organized by age into subgroups of 18-55, 56-69 and 70-plus years, and those subgroups contained about 160, 30 and 59 TCR-sequenced participants, respectively.

The CDR3 regions of human TCRbeta chains were analyzed by immunosequencing. Under the source paper's analysis protocol: TCRs in the repertoires were compared against a reference library of SARS-CoV-2-specific TCRs that had been generated with the MIRA antigen-specificity platform. Breadth was defined as the fraction of unique TCRs that were SARS-CoV-2-associated, and depth was defined as the fraction of total T cells that were SARS-CoV-2-associated. Each spike-specific TCR was assigned to its reactive spike region and to a CD4 or CD8 class using the MIRA data. Log10-transformed breadth and depth values were compared by one-way ANOVA with Sidak's multiple comparisons tests. The source is immuneACCESS, and TCRdb retained only in-frame sequences with V and J called. Part of the clones is not carried over; for the studies checked, unresolved V genes explain less than half of this, and the remainder is unexplained. That table supplies the V and J calls and clone size; D and trimming were determined from the DNA. Present in this sample are more than 150,000 clones, about 90% of which were seen just once. 0.49% of the sample goes to the ten largest clones.

Reading the label with the study, this specimen's time point is: baseline before first vaccination. The vaccinee samples were drawn from two UK trials, COV001 and COV002, one of which was a single-blind randomized controlled phase 2/3 trial testing AZD1222 (ChAdOx1 nCoV-19) in healthy adults. For TCRbeta chain sequencing, PBMC samples from trial participants were taken at day 0 and at day 28 after the second dose. The full study reports these points: Reportedly, close to half of the unique spike-specific TCRs recognized epitopes lying outside the regions that are mutated in the B.1.351 and B.1.1.7 variants. Conclusions about previously exposed vaccinees are limited, since just five or six AZD1222 recipients were seropositive for SARS-CoV-2 at baseline. CD4 TCRs associated with the vaccine covered the entire spike protein, and the dominant responses were in regions 160-218 and 743-854. Most participants were white British and females outnumbered males, and the authors suggested that clonal diversity may have been underestimated. In the small 56-69-year group, the increase in depth fell short of significance, most likely because of low power. Because no samples from the day 14 peak response were available, repertoires could be characterized only after the peak T cell response. A significant rise in spike-specific TCR breadth and depth was observed after two AZD1222 doses relative to day 0 and relative to MenACWY recipients.

Notes on this clone: Its antigen remains unidentified. No base-level quality is on record; no much larger clone is a single base apart.

Trimming takes 6 bases off V and 6 bases off J; junction bases not matched to a gene: 7. Per the germline V gene, SNHLY is the CDR1 and FYNNEI is the CDR2. The CDR3 measures 14 amino acids from cysteine to phenylalanine. Solely the CDR3 DNA is kept, with 42 bases framed from the first base. This receptor chain uses TRBV2 and TRBJ1-2, with TRBD1 identical over 10 junction bases. The sequencing used peripheral blood, collected on day 0 of AZD1222 vaccination. This TCR was recovered from an adult in good health. For the CDR3, the sequence is CASSDRGLGDGYTF. The nucleotides are TGTGCCAGCAGCGACAGGGGGCTGGGGGATGGCTACACCTTC.